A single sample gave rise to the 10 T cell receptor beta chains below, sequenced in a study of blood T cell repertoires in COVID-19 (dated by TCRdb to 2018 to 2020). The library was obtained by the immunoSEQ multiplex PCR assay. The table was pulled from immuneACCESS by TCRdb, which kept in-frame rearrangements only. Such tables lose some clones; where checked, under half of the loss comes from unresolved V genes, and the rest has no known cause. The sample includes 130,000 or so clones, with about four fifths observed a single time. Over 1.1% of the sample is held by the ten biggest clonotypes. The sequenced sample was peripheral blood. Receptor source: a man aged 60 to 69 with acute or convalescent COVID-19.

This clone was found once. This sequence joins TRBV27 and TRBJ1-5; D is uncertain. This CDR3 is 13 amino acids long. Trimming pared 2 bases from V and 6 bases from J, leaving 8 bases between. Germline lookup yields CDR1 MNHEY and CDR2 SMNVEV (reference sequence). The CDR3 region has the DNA TGTGCCAGCAGTTTAAGACTAAGTCAGCCCCAGCATTTT. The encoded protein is CASSLRLSQPQHF.

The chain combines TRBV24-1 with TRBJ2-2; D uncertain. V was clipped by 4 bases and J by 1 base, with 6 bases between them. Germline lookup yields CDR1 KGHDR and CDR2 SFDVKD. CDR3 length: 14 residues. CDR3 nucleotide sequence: TGTGCCACCAGTGACTGGAGGAACACCGGGGAGCTGTTTTTT. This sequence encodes CATSDWRNTGELFF.

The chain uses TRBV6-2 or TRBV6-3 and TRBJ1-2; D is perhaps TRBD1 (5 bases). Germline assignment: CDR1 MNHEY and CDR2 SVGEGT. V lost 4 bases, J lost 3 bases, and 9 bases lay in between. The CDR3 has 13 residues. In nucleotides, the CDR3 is TGTGCCAGCAGTTTGGGGGGTCACTATGGCTACACCTTC. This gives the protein CASSLGGHYGYTF.

DNA of the CDR3: TGCAGTGCTCGGGGAGACTATGGCTACACCTTC. Translating it yields CSARGDYGYTF. The chain links TRBV20-1 to TRBJ1-2, with D hard to call. Per the germline V gene, CDR1 is DFQATT and CDR2 is SNEGSKA (reference sequence). The V gene lost 5 bases and the J gene lost 3 bases, with 7 bases spanning the gap. There are 11 residues in the CDR3.

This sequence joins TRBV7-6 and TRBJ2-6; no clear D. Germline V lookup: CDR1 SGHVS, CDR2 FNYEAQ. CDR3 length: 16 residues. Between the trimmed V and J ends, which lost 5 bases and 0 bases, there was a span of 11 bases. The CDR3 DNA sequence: TGTGCCAGCAGCAACCGACCGGGCTCTGGGGCCAACGTCCTGACTTTC. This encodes CASSNRPGSGANVLTF.

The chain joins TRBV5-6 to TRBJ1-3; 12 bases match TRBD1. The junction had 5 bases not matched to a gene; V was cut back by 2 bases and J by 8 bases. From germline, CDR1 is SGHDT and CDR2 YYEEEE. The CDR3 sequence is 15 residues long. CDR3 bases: TGTGCCAGCAGCTTACCGGGACAGGGGGCTTACACCATATATTTT. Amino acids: CASSLPGQGAYTIYF.

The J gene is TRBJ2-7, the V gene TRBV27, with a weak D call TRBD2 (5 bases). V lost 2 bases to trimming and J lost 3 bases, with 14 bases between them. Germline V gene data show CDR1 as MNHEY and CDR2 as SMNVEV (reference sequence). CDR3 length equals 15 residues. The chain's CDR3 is CASSLEAGIDYEQYF. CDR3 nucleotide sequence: TGTGCCAGCAGTTTAGAGGCCGGGATCGACTACGAGCAGTACTTC.

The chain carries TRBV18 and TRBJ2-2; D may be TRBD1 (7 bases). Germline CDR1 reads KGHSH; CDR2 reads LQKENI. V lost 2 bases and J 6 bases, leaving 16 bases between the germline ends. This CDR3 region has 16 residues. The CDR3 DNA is TGTGCCAGCTCACCAAATCGGAGGGGGCGACCCGGGGAGCTGTTTTTT. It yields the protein CASSPNRRGRPGELFF. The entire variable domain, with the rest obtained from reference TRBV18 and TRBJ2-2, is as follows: NAGVMQNPRHLVRRRGQEARLRCSPMKGHSHVYWYRQLPEEGLKFMVYLQKENIIDESGMPKERFSAEFPKEGPSILRIQQVVRGDSAAYFCASSPNRRGRPGELFFGEGSRLTVL.

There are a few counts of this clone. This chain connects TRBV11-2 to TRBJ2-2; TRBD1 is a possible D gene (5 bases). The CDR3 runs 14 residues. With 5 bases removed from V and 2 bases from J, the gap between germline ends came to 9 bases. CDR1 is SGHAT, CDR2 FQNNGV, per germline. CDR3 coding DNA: TGTGCCAGCAGCCCGACAGTTAACACCGGGGAGCTGTTTTTT. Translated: CASSPTVNTGELFF.

CDR3 nucleotide sequence: TGCGCCAGCAGCTTAGGAGGGATGGGCAATCAGCCCCAGCATTTT. Residues: CASSLGGMGNQPQHF. The chain joins TRBV5-1 to TRBJ1-5, with D unclear. V gave up 2 bases and J gave up 2 bases, with 11 bases separating them. Germline loops: CDR1 SGHRS, CDR2 YFSETQ. The CDR3 covers 15 residues.